These 25 T cell receptor beta chains share one sample of origin, sequenced in a study of beta chain features in type 1 diabetes. The entirety of the isolated RNA underwent reverse transcription, so expressed TCRB transcripts were sequenced. Profiled with immunoSEQ multiplex PCR; TCRdb holds only in-frame clones, not every one. The sample has 680,000 or so clones; around 16% are singletons. Material for sequencing was naive CD4+ T cells from blood. The receptors stem from a young man in good health.

CDR3 loop: CASSSGKASGSWEQYF. Here the CDR3 DNA reads TGTGCCAGCAGCTCCGGTAAGGCTAGCGGGAGTTGGGAGCAGTACTTC. The chain recombines TRBV5-4 with TRBJ2-7, with 10 bases identical to TRBD2. Per the germline V gene, CDR1 is SGHNT and CDR2 is YYREEE (reference sequence). The V and J ends lost 3 bases and 7 bases, in that order; junction bases with no gene match: 13. The CDR3 covers 16 residues.

This clone has just a few counts. The chain employs TRBV14 and TRBJ1-2; TRBD1 matches 11 bases. Germline lookup yields CDR1 SGHDN and CDR2 FVKESK. The trim removed 3 bases at V and 3 bases at J, leaving 6 bases unmatched. The CDR3 has 16 residues. CDR3 bases: TGTGCCAGCAGCCACCAACCGGGACAGGGGGACTATGGCTACACCTTC. Translating gives CASSHQPGQGDYGYTF.

The chain couples TRBV10-3 to TRBJ2-7; D ambiguous. Germline V gene sequence: CDR1 ENHRY, CDR2 SYGVKD. Trimming pared 10 bases from V and 0 bases from J, leaving 13 bases between. CDR3 size: 13 residues. The CDR3 spells CATVDRTSYEQYF. The CDR3 nucleotides read TGTGCCACCGTGGACCGTACCTCCTACGAGCAGTACTTC.

This clone was observed a handful of times. The chain couples TRBV18 to TRBJ1-2; D not resolved. This CDR3 contains 14 residues. The V gene lost 4 bases and the J gene lost 4 bases, with 13 bases spanning the gap. CDR1 and CDR2 (germline): KGHSH, LQKENI. The CDR3 region is CASSQGAPRYGYTF. The CDR3, as DNA: TGTGCCAGCTCACAAGGAGCGCCTCGCTATGGCTACACCTTC.

V is TRBV7-3 and J is TRBJ1-1, with 8 bases identical to TRBD1. Germline CDR1 is SGHTA and CDR2 is FQGTGA. The trim removed 5 bases at V and 1 base at J, leaving 3 bases unmatched. The CDR3 runs to 14 residues. The DNA for the CDR3 is TGTGCCAGCAGCCCAACAGGGGGGAACACTGAAGCTTTCTTT. Its translation is CASSPTGGNTEAFF. Full variable domain (missing parts from reference TRBV7-3 and TRBJ1-1): GAGVSQTPSNKVTEKGKYVELRCDPISGHTALYWYRQSLGQGPEFLIYFQGTGAADDSGLPNDRFFAVRPEGSVSTLKIQRTERGDSAVYLCASSPTGGNTEAFFGQGTRLTVV.

The chain combines TRBV2 with TRBJ1-2, with D possibly matching TRBD1 (5 bases). Trimming left V 8 bases short and J 4 bases short, with 8 bases between. This CDR3 has 11 amino acids. Germline CDR1 is SNHLY and CDR2 is FYNNEI. The CDR3 is CASRQSYGYTF. CDR3 nucleotide sequence: TGTGCCAGCCGACAGAGCTATGGCTACACCTTC. The full variable domain, its missing parts supplied by reference TRBV2 and TRBJ1-2, is EPEVTQTPSHQVTQMGQEVILRCVPISNHLYFYWYRQILGQKVEFLVSFYNNEISEKSEIFDDQFSVERPDGSNFTLKIRSTKLEDSAMYFCASRQSYGYTFGSGTRLTVV.

The chain carries TRBV9 and TRBJ2-1; 10 positions agree with TRBD2. The CDR3 has 18 amino acids. Per germline, CDR1 SGDLS and CDR2 YYNGEE. V shed 2 bases, J shed 4 bases, and the junction held 12 bases outside the gene matches. Here the CDR3 DNA reads TGTGCCAGCAGCGTGTCTCCTAGCGGGAGACCTGCGTACAATGAGCAGTTCTTC. Protein sequence: CASSVSPSGRPAYNEQFF.

The rearrangement joins TRBV7-9 to TRBJ2-5, with 8 positions matching TRBD2. The DNA matches TRBJ2-7 better at its end, which makes the J call doubtful. The germline V gene encodes CDR1 SEHNR and CDR2 FQNEAQ (reference sequence). The CDR3 runs to 15 residues. The CDR3 region is CASSSRTSRTYEQYF. CDR3 sequence (DNA): TGTGCCAGCAGCTCTCGGACTAGCCGCACCTACGAGCAGTACTTC.

The V and J genes are TRBV27 and TRBJ2-5; D gene ambiguous. Looked up from germline, CDR1 is MNHEY and CDR2 is SMNVEV (reference sequence). The CDR3 totals 11 residues. Trimming shortened V by 4 bases and J by 5 bases, and 5 bases separated the two germline ends. CDR3 DNA: TGTGCCAGCAGTTACGAGGAGACCCAGTACTTC. This sequence encodes CASSYEETQYF.

V gene TRBV27 combines with J gene TRBJ2-7; D uncertain. With 1 base removed from V and 2 bases from J, the gap between germline ends came to 6 bases. This CDR3 has 13 amino acids. CDR1 is MNHEY, CDR2 SMNVEV, per germline (reference sequence). The CDR3 here is CASSLYQTYEQYF. Written as DNA, the CDR3 is TGTGCCAGCAGTTTATATCAAACCTACGAGCAGTACTTC.

This clone came up a few times. The rearrangement uses TRBV9 and TRBJ1-1; unclear D gene. The germline V gene encodes CDR1 SGDLS and CDR2 YYNGEE. The CDR3 is 14 residues long. The V gene lost 0 bases and the J gene lost 5 bases, with 11 bases spanning the gap. CDR3 region: CASSVDGRKTEAFF. CDR3 DNA: TGTGCCAGCAGCGTAGATGGCAGAAAAACTGAAGCTTTCTTT.

V is TRBV15 and J is TRBJ2-1; D is unresolved. Trimming shortened V by 4 bases and J by 6 bases, and 13 bases separated the two germline ends. The CDR3 is made up of 14 amino acids. CDR1 is LNHNV and CDR2 is YYDKDF in the germline V gene (reference sequence). CDR3 amino acids: CATSTFFSPNEQFF. The CDR3 nucleotides are TGTGCCACCAGCACCTTTTTCAGTCCCAATGAGCAGTTCTTC. Full variable domain (outside the CDR3, taken from reference TRBV15 and TRBJ2-1): DAMVIQNPRYQVTQFGKPVTLSCSQTLNHNVMYWYQQKSSQAPKLLFHYYDKDFNNEADTPDNFQSRRPNTSFCFLDIRSPGLGDTAMYLCATSTFFSPNEQFFGPGTRLTVL.

A few counts support this clone. Other DNA sequences of this sample code for an identical CDR3. The chain links TRBV7-2 to TRBJ2-7; no definite D call. The germline V gene has CDR1 SGHTA and CDR2 FQGNSA. The CDR3 has 11 residues. V lost 5 bases and J 4 bases, leaving 6 bases between the germline ends. The CDR3 spells CASSQAYEQYF. CDR3 nucleotide sequence: TGTGCCAGCAGCCAGGCTTACGAGCAGTACTTC.

The J gene is TRBJ2-1, the V gene TRBV4-2; 12 bases match TRBD1. After removal of 0 bases from V and 10 bases from J, the junction contained 7 bases not matched to a gene. CDR1 is LGHNA, CDR2 YNFKEQ, per germline. The CDR3 covers 16 residues. CDR3 nucleotide sequence: TGTGCCAGCAGCCAAGATAAGGGACAGGGGGCGCGGGAGCAGTTCTTC. Translation gives CASSQDKGQGAREQFF.

A few counts support this clone. The V gene is TRBV9, the J gene TRBJ2-1; D tentatively reads TRBD1 or TRBD2 (5 bases each). V lost 1 base and J 1 base, leaving 9 bases between the germline ends. Germline CDR1 SGDLS, CDR2 YYNGEE. This CDR3 has 15 residues. The CDR3 DNA follows: TGTGCCAGCAGCGTATTGGGGGAATCCTACAATGAGCAGTTCTTC. This sequence encodes CASSVLGESYNEQFF.

This clone was observed a handful of times. V usage is TRBV5-4 and J usage is TRBJ1-1; D is unclear. V gave up 0 bases and J gave up 7 bases, with 10 bases separating them. CDR3 length equals 13 residues. CDR1 and CDR2 (germline): SGHNT, YYREEE (reference sequence). This chain's CDR3 is CASSLAREDEAFF. The CDR3 bases are TGTGCCAGCAGCTTGGCCCGGGAGGATGAAGCTTTCTTT.

The gene calls are TRBV7-2 and TRBJ1-5; D not resolved. Germline CDR1 reads SGHTA; CDR2 reads FQGNSA. This CDR3 comprises 13 residues. V was shortened by 6 bases and J by 6 bases, with 12 bases between the two germline ends. CDR3 sequence (DNA): TGTGCCAGCAGGATAGGAGAAACTCAGCCCCAGCATTTT. The encoded protein is CASRIGETQPQHF.

The genes are TRBV7-2 and TRBJ2-1; 12 bases match TRBD2. With 2 bases clipped from V and 7 bases from J, the junction kept 6 bases outside the gene matches. Germline CDR1 and CDR2: SGHTA and FQGNSA. The CDR3 consists of 16 residues. The CDR3 is CASSLSSGRAVNEQFF. Written as DNA, the CDR3 is TGTGCCAGCAGCTTATCTAGCGGGAGGGCCGTGAATGAGCAGTTCTTC.

This clone was observed a few times. A junction end diverges from the germline sequence, so it may reflect a read error. J is TRBJ2-7 and V is TRBV10-3; D may match TRBD1 or TRBD2 (6 bases each). From germline, CDR1 is ENHRY and CDR2 SYGVKD. The CDR3 contains 17 residues. The CDR3 region has the DNA TGTGCCAGCAGTGGGACATTCGGGGGCGCGAACCGGGGCGAGCAGTACTTC. Translated, it gives CASSGTFGGANRGEQYF.

This clone has only a few counts. Other DNA sequences in the sample encode the same CDR3. The V call is TRBV18, the J call TRBJ2-5; either TRBD1 or TRBD2 may supply D (5 bases each). Germline CDR1 is KGHSH and CDR2 is LQKENI. V lost 0 bases and J 3 bases, leaving 5 bases between the germline ends. The CDR3 spans 13 residues. DNA for the CDR3: TGTGCCAGCTCACCACCGGGGGAAGAGACCCAGTACTTC. This codes for CASSPPGEETQYF.

The CDR3 DNA sequence: TGTGCCAGCTCTGCGGACGCAAGCAATCAGCCCCAGCATTTT. This translates into CASSADASNQPQHF. The chain has TRBV18 and TRBJ1-5; D uncertain. CDR3 size: 14 residues. V was pared by 6 bases and J by 1 base, with 10 bases between. Looked up from germline, CDR1 is KGHSH and CDR2 is LQKENI.

This clone occurred a few times. Here the CDR3 DNA reads TGCGCCAGCAGCTTGGACTATTGGCAGTTCTTC. Residues: CASSLDYWQFF. The rearrangement joins TRBV5-1 to TRBJ2-1, with D hard to call. The CDR3 has 11 amino acids. V was trimmed by 0 bases and J by 12 bases, leaving 7 bases between them. Germline CDR1 and CDR2: SGHRS and YFSETQ.

This chain uses TRBV27 with TRBJ2-4, with D unclear. CDR3 size: 17 residues. V shed 3 bases and J shed 0 bases, with 15 bases lying between them. CDR1 is MNHEY, CDR2 SMNVEV, per germline (reference sequence). This chain's CDR3 is CASSFRSYGLAKNIQYF. DNA for the CDR3: TGTGCCAGCAGTTTTAGGTCTTACGGCTTAGCCAAAAACATTCAGTACTTC.

This clone was seen more than once but under ten times. This chain links TRBV29-1 with TRBJ1-1; D ambiguous. The CDR3 contains 13 residues. Per germline, CDR1 SQVTM and CDR2 ANQGSEA. V lost 4 bases and J lost 0, with 9 bases in between. The CDR3 coding sequence is TGCAGCGTTGCTGGCAAGATGAACACTGAAGCTTTCTTT. This encodes CSVAGKMNTEAFF.

This clone was counted between two and nine times. The gene calls are TRBV6-1 and TRBJ2-1; 7 bases agree with TRBD1. CDR1 and CDR2 from the germline V gene are MNHNS and SASEGT. V shed 1 base and J 1 base; nucleotides not matched to a gene: 1. CDR3 length equals 15 residues. As DNA, the CDR3 is TGTGCCAGCAGTGAAGAACAGGGGTCCTACAATGAGCAGTTCTTC. Its protein is CASSEEQGSYNEQFF.